This entry features one T cell receptor beta chain sequence. What it binds is not known. Using RNA transcripts as the source, TCR beta CDR3 regions were amplified. HTBI primers drove first-round RT-PCR of the TCR CDR3. Each CDR3 protein is one row after TCRdb ran MiXCR on the multiplex PCR reads. The sample shows hundreds of thousands of distinct CDR3 sequences, more than 30% of them seen only once. Germline values: CDR1 SGHRS, CDR2 YFSETQ. The CDR3 has 15 amino acids. V lost 3 bases, J lost 8 bases, and 17 bases lay in between. This entry belongs to a study of T cells in Graves' hyperthyroidism and ophthalmopathy. Findings and caveats of the study: Also found in blood were most expanded thyroid clonotypes above 0.001.

Input material: blood. The chain has TRBV5-1 and TRBJ1-4; TRBD1 is a possible D gene (5 bases). The receptor was derived from a young man with Graves' hyperthyroidism. In nucleotides, the CDR3 is TGCGCCAGCAGCTCTCAAGCGGACAATGGCGAAAAACTGTTTTTT. Translating it yields CASSSQADNGEKLFF.